The clone carrying this T cell receptor (beta chain) was picked up a small number of times. The age range of participants was 18 to 89 years, with residence in some 25 US areas. TCRdb's copy holds only in-frame clones and misses some; the assay was immunoSEQ multiplex PCR. This sample has roughly 200,000 clones, with 85% to 90% found just once. The sample originates from a study of blood T cell repertoires in COVID-19. About the research overall: Acute and convalescent COVID-19 specimens originated in the United States, Italy and Spain.

Germline CDR1 is SGHTA and CDR2 is FQGTGA. The CDR3 is 15 residues long. J gave up 3 bases and V 5 bases, and 6 bases lay outside the gene matches. The specimen was PBMCs or T cells enriched from blood (not recorded which). The J gene is TRBJ1-3, the V gene TRBV7-3, with 8 bases fitting TRBD1. The source is a man between 40 and 49 years old who had recovered from COVID-19. CDR3 sequence (DNA): TGTGCCAGCAGCGAAGACAGGGGCTTTGGAAACACCATATATTTT. This translates into CASSEDRGFGNTIYF.